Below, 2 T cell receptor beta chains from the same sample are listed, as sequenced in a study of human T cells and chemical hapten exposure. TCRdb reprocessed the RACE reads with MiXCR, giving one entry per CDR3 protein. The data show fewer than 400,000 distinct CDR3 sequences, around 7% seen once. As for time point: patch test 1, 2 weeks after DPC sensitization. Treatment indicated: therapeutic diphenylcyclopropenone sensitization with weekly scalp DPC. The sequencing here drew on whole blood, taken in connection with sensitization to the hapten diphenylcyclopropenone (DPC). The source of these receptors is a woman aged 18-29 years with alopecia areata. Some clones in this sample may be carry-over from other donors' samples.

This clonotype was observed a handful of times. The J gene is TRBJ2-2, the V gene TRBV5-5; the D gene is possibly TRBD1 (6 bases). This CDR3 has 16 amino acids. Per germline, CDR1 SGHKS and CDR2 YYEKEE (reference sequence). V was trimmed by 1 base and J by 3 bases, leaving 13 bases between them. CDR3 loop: CASSLFRDTYTGELFF. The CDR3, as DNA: TGTGCCAGCAGCTTGTTTCGGGACACTTACACCGGGGAGCTGTTTTTT. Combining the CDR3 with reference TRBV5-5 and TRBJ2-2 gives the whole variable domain DAGVTQSPTHLIKTRGQQVTLRCSPISGHKSVSWYQQVLGQGPQFIFQYYEKEERGRGNFPDRFSARQFPNYSSELNVNALLLGDSALYLCASSLFRDTYTGELFFGEGSRLTVL.

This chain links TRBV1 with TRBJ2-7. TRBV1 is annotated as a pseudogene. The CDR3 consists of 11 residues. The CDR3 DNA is TGCACCAGCAGCCAAGGGTACGAGCAGTACTTC. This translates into CTSSQGYEQYF.